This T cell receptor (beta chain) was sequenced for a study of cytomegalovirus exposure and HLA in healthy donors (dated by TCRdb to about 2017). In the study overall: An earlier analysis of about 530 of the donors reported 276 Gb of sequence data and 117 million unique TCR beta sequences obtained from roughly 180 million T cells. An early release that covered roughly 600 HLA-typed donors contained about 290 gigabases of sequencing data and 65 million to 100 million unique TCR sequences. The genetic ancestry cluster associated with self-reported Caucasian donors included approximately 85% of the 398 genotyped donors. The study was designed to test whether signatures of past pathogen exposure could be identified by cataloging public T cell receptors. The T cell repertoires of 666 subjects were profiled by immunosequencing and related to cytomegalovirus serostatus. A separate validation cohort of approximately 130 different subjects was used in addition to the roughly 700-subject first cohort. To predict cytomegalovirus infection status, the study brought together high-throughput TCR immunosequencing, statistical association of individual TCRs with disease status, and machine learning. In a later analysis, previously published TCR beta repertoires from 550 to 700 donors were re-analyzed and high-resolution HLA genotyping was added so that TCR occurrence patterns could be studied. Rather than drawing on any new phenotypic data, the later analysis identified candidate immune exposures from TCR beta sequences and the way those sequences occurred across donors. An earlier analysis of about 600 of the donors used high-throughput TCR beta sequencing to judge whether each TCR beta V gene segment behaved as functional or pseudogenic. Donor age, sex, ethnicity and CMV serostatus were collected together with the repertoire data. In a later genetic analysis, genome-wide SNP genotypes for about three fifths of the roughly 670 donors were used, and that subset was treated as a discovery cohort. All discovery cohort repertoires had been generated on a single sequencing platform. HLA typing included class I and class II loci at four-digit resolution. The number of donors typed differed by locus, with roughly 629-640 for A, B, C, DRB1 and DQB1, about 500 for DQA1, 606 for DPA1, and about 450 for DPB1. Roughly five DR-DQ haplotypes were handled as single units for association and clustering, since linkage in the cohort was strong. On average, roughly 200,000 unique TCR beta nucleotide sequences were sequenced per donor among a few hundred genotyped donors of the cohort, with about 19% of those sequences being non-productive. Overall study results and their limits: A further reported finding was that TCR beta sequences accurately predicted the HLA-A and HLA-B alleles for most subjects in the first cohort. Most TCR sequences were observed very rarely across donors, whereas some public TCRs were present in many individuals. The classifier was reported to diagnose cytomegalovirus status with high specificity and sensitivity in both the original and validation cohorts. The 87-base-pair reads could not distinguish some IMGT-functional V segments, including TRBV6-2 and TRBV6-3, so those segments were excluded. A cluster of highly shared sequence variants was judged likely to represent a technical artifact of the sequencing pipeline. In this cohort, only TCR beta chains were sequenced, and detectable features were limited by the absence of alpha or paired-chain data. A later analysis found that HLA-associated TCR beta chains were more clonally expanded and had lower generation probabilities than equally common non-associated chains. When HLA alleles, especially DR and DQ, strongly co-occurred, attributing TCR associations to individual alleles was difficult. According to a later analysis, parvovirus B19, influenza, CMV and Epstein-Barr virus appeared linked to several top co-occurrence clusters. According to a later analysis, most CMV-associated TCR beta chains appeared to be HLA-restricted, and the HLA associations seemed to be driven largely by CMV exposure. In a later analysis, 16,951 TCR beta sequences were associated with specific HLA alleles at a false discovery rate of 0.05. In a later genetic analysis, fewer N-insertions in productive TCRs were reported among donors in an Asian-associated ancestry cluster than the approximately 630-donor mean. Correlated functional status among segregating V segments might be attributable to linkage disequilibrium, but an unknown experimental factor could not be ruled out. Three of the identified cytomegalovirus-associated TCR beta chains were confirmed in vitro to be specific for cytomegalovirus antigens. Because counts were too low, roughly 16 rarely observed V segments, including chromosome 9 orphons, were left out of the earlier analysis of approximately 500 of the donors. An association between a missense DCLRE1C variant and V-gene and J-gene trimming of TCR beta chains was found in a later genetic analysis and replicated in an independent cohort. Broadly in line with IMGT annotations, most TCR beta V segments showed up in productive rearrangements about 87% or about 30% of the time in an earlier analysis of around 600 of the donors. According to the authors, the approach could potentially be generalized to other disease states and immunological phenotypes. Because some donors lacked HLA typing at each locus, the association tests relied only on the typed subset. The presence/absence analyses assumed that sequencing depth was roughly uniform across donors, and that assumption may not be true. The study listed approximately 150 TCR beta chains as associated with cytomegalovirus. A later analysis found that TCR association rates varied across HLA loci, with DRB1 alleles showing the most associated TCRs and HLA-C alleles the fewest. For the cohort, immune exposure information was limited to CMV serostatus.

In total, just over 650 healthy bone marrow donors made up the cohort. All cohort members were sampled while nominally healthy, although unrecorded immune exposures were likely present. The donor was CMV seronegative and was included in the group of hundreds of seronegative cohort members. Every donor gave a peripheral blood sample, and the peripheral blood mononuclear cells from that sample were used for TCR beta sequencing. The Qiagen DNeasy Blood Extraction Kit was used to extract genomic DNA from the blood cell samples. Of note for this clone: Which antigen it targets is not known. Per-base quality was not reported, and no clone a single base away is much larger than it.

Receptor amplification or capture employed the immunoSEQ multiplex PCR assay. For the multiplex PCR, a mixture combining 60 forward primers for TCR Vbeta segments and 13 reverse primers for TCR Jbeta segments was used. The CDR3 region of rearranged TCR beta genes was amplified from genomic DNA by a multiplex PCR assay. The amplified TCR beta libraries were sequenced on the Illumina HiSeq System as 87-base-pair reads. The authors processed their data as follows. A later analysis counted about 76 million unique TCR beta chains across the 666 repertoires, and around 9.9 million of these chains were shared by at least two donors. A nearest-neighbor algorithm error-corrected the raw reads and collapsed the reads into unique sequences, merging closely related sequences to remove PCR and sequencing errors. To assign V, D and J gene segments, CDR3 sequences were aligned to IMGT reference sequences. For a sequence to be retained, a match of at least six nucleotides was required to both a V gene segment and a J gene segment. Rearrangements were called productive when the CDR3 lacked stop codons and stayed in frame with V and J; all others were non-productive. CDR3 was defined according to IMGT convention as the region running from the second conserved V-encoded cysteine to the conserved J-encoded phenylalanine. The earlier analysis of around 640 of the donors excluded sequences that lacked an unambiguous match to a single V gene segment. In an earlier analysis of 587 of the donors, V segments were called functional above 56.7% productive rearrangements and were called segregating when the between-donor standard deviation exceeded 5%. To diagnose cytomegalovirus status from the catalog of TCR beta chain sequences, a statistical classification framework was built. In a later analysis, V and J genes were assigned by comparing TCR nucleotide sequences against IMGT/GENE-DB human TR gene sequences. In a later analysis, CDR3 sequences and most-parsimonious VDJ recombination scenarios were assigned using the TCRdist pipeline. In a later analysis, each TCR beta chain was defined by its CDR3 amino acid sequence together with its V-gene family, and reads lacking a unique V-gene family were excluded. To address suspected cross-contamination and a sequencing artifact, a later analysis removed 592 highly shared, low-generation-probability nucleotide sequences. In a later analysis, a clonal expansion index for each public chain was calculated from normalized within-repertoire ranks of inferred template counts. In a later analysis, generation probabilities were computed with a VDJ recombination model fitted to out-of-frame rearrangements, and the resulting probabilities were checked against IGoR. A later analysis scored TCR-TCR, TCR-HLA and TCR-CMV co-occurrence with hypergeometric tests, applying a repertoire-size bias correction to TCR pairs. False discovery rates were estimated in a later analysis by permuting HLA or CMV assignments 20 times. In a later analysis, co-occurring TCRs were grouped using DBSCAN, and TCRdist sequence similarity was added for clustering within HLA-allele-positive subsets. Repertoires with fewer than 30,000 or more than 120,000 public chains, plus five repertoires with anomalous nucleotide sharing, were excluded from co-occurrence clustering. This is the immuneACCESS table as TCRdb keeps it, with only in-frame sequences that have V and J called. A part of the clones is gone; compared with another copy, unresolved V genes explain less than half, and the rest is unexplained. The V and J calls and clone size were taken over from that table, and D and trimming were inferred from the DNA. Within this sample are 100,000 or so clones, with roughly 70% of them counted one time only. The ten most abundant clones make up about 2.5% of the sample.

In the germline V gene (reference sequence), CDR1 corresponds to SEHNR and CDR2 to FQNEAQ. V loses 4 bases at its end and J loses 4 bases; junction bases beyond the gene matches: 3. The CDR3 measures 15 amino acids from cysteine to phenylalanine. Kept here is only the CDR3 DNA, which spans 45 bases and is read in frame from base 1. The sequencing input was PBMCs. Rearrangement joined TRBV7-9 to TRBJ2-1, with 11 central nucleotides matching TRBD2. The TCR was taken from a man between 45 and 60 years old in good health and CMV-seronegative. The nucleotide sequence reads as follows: TGTGCCAGCAGCTCCCCTAGCGGGAGGTACAATGAGCAGTTCTTC. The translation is CASSSPSGRYNEQFF.